This entry lists 8 T cell receptor beta chains sequenced from one sample in a study of cytomegalovirus exposure and HLA in healthy donors. PCR primers comprised 60 Vbeta and 13 Jbeta primers. Clones were sequenced by immunoSEQ multiplex PCR, and TCRdb holds only the in-frame ones, with some missing. In total, the table holds 200,000 to 250,000 clones. Source material: PBMCs. The origin of the receptors is a woman aged 25 to 39 in good health and CMV-seropositive.

V gene TRBV11-1 combines with J gene TRBJ1-1; TRBD1 might be the D (5 bases). The CDR3 runs to 17 residues. Germline-derived CDR1 and CDR2 are SGHAT and FQDESV (reference sequence). V lost 5 bases and J 0 bases, leaving 19 bases between the germline ends. The CDR3 spells CASSDTLKTVMNTEAFF. The CDR3, as DNA: TGTGCCAGCAGCGACACCCTTAAGACAGTTATGAACACTGAAGCTTTCTTT.

This rearrangement joins TRBV7-9 to TRBJ1-4; D is possibly TRBD1 (5 bases). V gave up 6 bases and J gave up 3 bases, with 11 bases separating them. The CDR3 covers 14 residues. Looked up from germline, CDR1 is SEHNR and CDR2 is FQNEAQ (reference sequence). The CDR3 protein is CASRRGSPNEKLFF. CDR3 sequence (DNA): TGTGCCAGCAGAAGGGGCAGCCCTAATGAAAAACTGTTTTTT.

This sequence joins TRBV5-1 and TRBJ2-5; maybe TRBD1 (6 bases). The DNA end is more similar to TRBJ2-7, so the J call may be wrong. CDR1 is SGHRS and CDR2 is YFSETQ in the germline V gene. The CDR3 is made up of 13 amino acids. CDR3 in amino acids: CASSKGEPYEQYF. CDR3 coding DNA: TGCGCCAGCAGTAAGGGGGAGCCCTACGAGCAGTACTTC.

This chain connects TRBV19 to TRBJ1-4; possible D gene TRBD1, 6 bases. V was pared by 5 bases and J by 0 bases, with 13 bases between. This CDR3 is built from 16 residues. Germline-derived CDR1 and CDR2 are LNHDA and SQIVND (reference sequence). In nucleotides, the CDR3 is TGTGCCAGTAGTTCCACGACAGGCGCAACTAATGAAAAACTGTTTTTT. Translation gives CASSSTTGATNEKLFF.

DNA for the CDR3: TGTGCCAGTAGTATAGGCGACAGGGACTATGGCTACACCTTC. The encoded protein is CASSIGDRDYGYTF. The chain is built from TRBV19 and TRBJ1-2; 7 bases are shared with TRBD1. Looked up from germline, CDR1 is LNHDA and CDR2 is SQIVND (reference sequence). The junction had 2 bases not matched to a gene; V was cut back by 1 base and J by 3 bases. The CDR3 runs to 14 residues. The entire variable domain, with the rest obtained from reference TRBV19 and TRBJ1-2, is as follows: DGGITQSPKYLFRKEGQNVTLSCEQNLNHDAMYWYRQDPGQGLRLIYYSQIVNDFQKGDIAEGYSVSREKKESFPLTVTSAQKNPTAFYLCASSIGDRDYGYTFGSGTRLTVV.

To note about this clone: Other DNA variants within this sample encode the same CDR3. The rearrangement links TRBV28 to TRBJ1-5, with TRBD1 as a possible D gene (5 bases). Trimming removed 7 bases at V and 3 bases at J, with 10 bases between. The V gene's germline CDR1 is MDHEN and CDR2 SYDVKM. There are 13 residues in the CDR3. In DNA, the CDR3 is TGTGCCAGCACCGGGGGAACCAATCAGCCCCAGCATTTT. Protein: CASTGGTNQPQHF.

The chain is built from TRBV19 and TRBJ2-1, with TRBD1 as a possible D gene (6 bases). Trimming pared 3 bases from V and 3 bases from J, leaving 12 bases between. Looked up from germline, CDR1 is LNHDA and CDR2 is SQIVND (reference sequence). The CDR3 loop spans 15 amino acids. For the CDR3, the DNA is TGTGCCAGTAGTATGGACAGCGCATTCTACAATGAGCAGTTCTTC. The encoded protein is CASSMDSAFYNEQFF.

The rearrangement links TRBV7-6 to TRBJ2-7; 13 bases fit TRBD2. This CDR3 spans 15 amino acids. Germline V gene data show CDR1 as SGHVS and CDR2 as FNYEAQ. The V gene end was trimmed by 5 bases and the J gene end by 2 bases; junction bases not matched to a gene: 3. The CDR3 spells CASSPTSGGPYEQYF. For the CDR3, the DNA is TGTGCCAGCAGCCCGACTAGCGGGGGGCCCTACGAGCAGTACTTC.